The rows below give T cell receptor beta chains drawn from one sample of a study of PD-1 blockade in mismatch repair-deficient tumors. Here immunoSEQ multiplex PCR was the method, and the copy in TCRdb shows in-frame clones only, minus some. The sample comprises approximately 100,000 clones, 82% of which are singletons, and 6.3% rests with the top ten. The source material was peripheral blood, sampled about eight months after starting pembrolizumab. The receptors were gathered from an adult with mismatch repair-deficient cancer. CDR3s include the opening cysteine and the closing phenylalanine or tryptophan. Fields, in order: V gene, clone size, J gene, D gene, CDR3 DNA, CDR3 protein. D genes are given only for firm matches. Expanded clones get a size class; other rows say once, few or many, or leave the size out.

V: TRBV28
size: once
J: TRBJ1-3
D: .
DNA: TGTGCCAGCAGGGGCAGGGAATTCTCTGGAAACACCATATATTTT
CDR3: CASRGREFSGNTIYF

V: TRBV6-5
size: few
J: TRBJ1-5
D: TRBD1
DNA: TGTGCCAGCAGGCCGACAGGGGTCAATCAGCCCCAGCATTTT
CDR3: CASRPTGVNQPQHF

V: TRBV18
size: .
J: TRBJ2-5
D: TRBD2
DNA: TGTGCCAGCTCAAAAGGGACTAACCAAGAGACCCAGTACTTC
CDR3: CASSKGTNQETQYF

V: TRBV27
size: .
J: TRBJ2-1
D: TRBD2
DNA: TGTGCCAGCAGTCCGACTCGACTAGCGGGAGCGGTGGGTGAGCAGTTCTTC
CDR3: CASSPTRLAGAVGEQFF

V: TRBV6-6
size: .
J: TRBJ1-1
D: TRBD1
DNA: TGTGCCAGCAGACGACTGACAGGGGAGGGCACTGAAGCTTTCTTT
CDR3: CASRRLTGEGTEAFF

V: TRBV30
size: .
J: TRBJ1-5
D: TRBD1
DNA: TGTGCCTGGACAACCGGGACAGATAATCAGCCCCAGCATTTT
CDR3: CAWTTGTDNQPQHF

V: TRBV6-1
size: .
J: TRBJ2-2
D: .
DNA: TGTGCCAGCAGTAGGGGGGTTGGTAACACCGGGGAGCTGTTTTTT
CDR3: CASSRGVGNTGELFF

V: TRBV7-8
size: .
J: TRBJ1-5
D: TRBD1
DNA: TGTGCCAGCAGCCAGGCAAACAGGGGGGGCAATCAGCCCCAGCATTTT
CDR3: CASSQANRGGNQPQHF

V: TRBV2
size: once
J: TRBJ1-2
D: .
DNA: TGTGCCAGCAGCGCTCTGGACGGCCTCTATGGCTACACCTTC
CDR3: CASSALDGLYGYTF

V: TRBV5-1
size: .
J: TRBJ2-2
D: .
DNA: TGCGCCAGCAGCTGGGGTGTAGGGAGAGGCACCGGGGAGCTGTTTTTT
CDR3: CASSWGVGRGTGELFF

V: TRBV29-1
size: many
J: TRBJ1-2
D: .
DNA: TGCAGCGTTGAAGGGCTGGCACAGGCCGGCGGCTACACCTTC
CDR3: CSVEGLAQAGGYTF

V: TRBV15
size: .
J: TRBJ1-1
D: .
DNA: TGTGCCATTCGACGGGCGGTCATGAACACTGAAGCTTTCTTT
CDR3: CAIRRAVMNTEAFF

V: TRBV13
size: .
J: TRBJ2-5
D: .
DNA: TGTGCCAGCAGGTACAGGGCAGGAGAGACCCAGTACTTC
CDR3: CASRYRAGETQYF